Sequencing of this T cell receptor (beta chain) was carried out in a study of metastatic and nonmetastatic thyroid tumors. Study-level information: Repertoire data that came from the blood and tumor or nodule tissue of malignant and benign thyroid patients were compared.

No patient received treatment before thyroid surgery. Germline V CDR1 and CDR2: MGHRA, YSYEKL. Trimming stripped 7 bases from V and 3 bases from J, with 19 bases between. The CDR3 has 15 residues. General study results and limits: Reported TCR beta diversity, measured in blood and tumor, was significantly higher for malignant thyroid tumors than for benign nodules.

In the study's own analysis: It was from CDR3 differences across clinicopathological groups that a distant-metastasis classifier for papillary thyroid cancer was built. Via MiXCR, TCRdb re-called the PCR reads. TCRdb's processing, not the study's, gives the V and J calls here. The repertoire holds roughly 34,000 clones, with about a fifth as singletons. For this clone: The antigen remains unidentified.

The chain joins TRBV4-1 to TRBJ2-7; D is possibly TRBD2 (7 bases). The sequence came from a male donor with papillary thyroid cancer or a benign thyroid nodule (not recorded which). Some clones in this sample may be carry-over from other donors' samples. The sample was tumor tissue. The CDR3 is CASTKVGGEGYEQYF. CDR3 bases: TGCGCCAGCACCAAGGTAGGGGGGGAGGGCTACGAGCAGTACTTC.